These 3 T cell receptor beta chains were sequenced from one sample in a study of blood T cells in healthy people across ages. Primers used in a second PCR of about 7 to 12 cycles were a sample-barcoded 5' primer and a J-beta primer mix. MiXCR, applied by TCRdb to the 5' RACE reads, yields one record per CDR3 protein. The sample contains around 800,000 distinct CDR3 sequences, 62% of which appear only once. The specimen was blood. The receptors originated from a man aged 30-40 years in good health.

The V call is TRBV5-6, the J call TRBJ1-5; D unresolved. This CDR3 contains 13 residues. Between the trimmed V and J ends, which lost 4 bases and 4 bases, there was a span of 9 bases. Germline-derived CDR1 and CDR2 are SGHDT and YYEEEE. The CDR3 is CASSDAFNQPQHF. The CDR3 DNA reads TGTGCCAGCAGCGATGCTTTTAATCAGCCCCAGCATTTT. Looking up the rest from reference TRBV5-6 and TRBJ1-5 gives the full variable domain: DAGVTQSPTHLIKTRGQQVTLRCSPKSGHDTVSWYQQALGQGPQFIFQYYEEEERQRGNFPDRFSGHQFPNYSSELNVNALLLGDSALYLCASSDAFNQPQHFGDGTRLSIL.

The V gene is TRBV12-3 or TRBV12-4, the J gene TRBJ2-5; TRBD2 aligns across 7 bases. Trimming at V came to 7 bases and at J to 0 bases, leaving 8 bases not matched to a gene. CDR3 size: 15 residues. CDR3 in DNA: TGTGCCAGCACTAGAAGGGAGGGAAACCAAGAGACCCAGTACTTC. It yields the protein CASTRREGNQETQYF.

The chain recombines TRBV12-3 or TRBV12-4 with TRBJ2-3; 12 bases are a match to TRBD2. V shed 6 bases and J 5 bases; nucleotides not matched to a gene: 18. The CDR3 has 19 residues. CDR3 region: CASSPPPGLAGKTGDTQYF. As DNA, the CDR3 is TGTGCCAGCAGCCCTCCCCCCGGACTAGCGGGGAAGACAGGAGATACGCAGTATTTT.